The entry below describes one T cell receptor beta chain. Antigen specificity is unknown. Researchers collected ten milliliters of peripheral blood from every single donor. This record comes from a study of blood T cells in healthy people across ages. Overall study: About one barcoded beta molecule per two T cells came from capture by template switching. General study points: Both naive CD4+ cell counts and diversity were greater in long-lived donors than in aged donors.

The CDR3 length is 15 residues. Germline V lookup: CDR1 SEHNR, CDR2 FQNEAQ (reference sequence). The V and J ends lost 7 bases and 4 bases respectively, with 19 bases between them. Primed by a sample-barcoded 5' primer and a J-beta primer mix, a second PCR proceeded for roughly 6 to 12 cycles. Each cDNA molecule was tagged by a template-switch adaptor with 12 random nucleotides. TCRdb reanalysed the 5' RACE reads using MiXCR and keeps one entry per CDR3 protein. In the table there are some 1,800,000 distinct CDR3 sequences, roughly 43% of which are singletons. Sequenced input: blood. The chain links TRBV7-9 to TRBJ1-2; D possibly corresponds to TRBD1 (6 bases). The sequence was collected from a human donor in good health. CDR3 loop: CASNSPSGTLYGYTF. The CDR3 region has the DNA TGTGCCAGCAACAGTCCGTCCGGGACACTCTATGGCTACACCTTC.